One sample yielded the 17 T cell receptor beta chains listed below, sequenced in a study of human T cells and chemical hapten exposure. TCRdb fed the RACE reads into MiXCR, producing one record per CDR3 protein. The repertoire holds about 120,000 distinct CDR3 sequences, with approximately 13% as singletons. As to time point: pre-sensitization, week 0. Treatment specified: therapeutic diphenylcyclopropenone sensitization with weekly scalp DPC. This sample comprised whole blood, obtained in connection with sensitization to the hapten diphenylcyclopropenone (DPC). These receptors were taken from a woman aged 18-29 years with alopecia areata. Some clones in this sample may be carry-over from other donors' samples.

A remark on this clonotype: Since a much larger clone is just one base distant, this may be a read error. The chain is built from TRBV9 and TRBJ1-1; D unresolved. Germline V CDR1 and CDR2: SGDLS, YYNGEE. CDR3 length equals 13 residues. In nucleotides, the CDR3 is TGTGCCAGCAGCGTTCTACAGAACACTGAAGCTATCTTT. Its translation is CASSVLQNTEAIF.

This clonotype was recorded at least ten times. CDR3 amino acids: CASSYVAGGTYEQYF. The CDR3 DNA follows: TGTGCCAGCAGTTATGTGGCAGGGGGGACCTACGAGCAGTACTTC. This chain uses TRBV6-2 or TRBV6-3 with TRBJ2-7, with D maybe TRBD1 (7 bases). Germline V lookup: CDR1 MNHEY, CDR2 SVGEGT. The CDR3 runs 15 residues. The V and J ends lost 3 bases and 2 bases respectively, with 14 bases between them.

In its sample, this clonotype was seen a few times. The rearrangement uses TRBV5-1 and TRBJ2-3; unclear D gene. The CDR3 is 14 residues long. CDR1 and CDR2 from the germline V gene are SGHRS and YFSETQ. Trimming took off 1 base at V and 2 bases at J, with 8 bases between the two ends. In DNA form, the CDR3 reads TGCGCCAGCAGCTTGAACCAGAACACAGATACGCAGTATTTT. Protein sequence: CASSLNQNTDTQYF.

The genes are TRBV4-3 and TRBJ2-7, with D perhaps TRBD2 (5 bases). The CDR3 covers 15 residues. The V end lost 0 bases, the J end lost 0 bases, and 9 bases lay between the germline ends. In germline, CDR1 is LGHNA, CDR2 YSLEER. CDR3 amino acids: CASSQDRGSSYEQYF. CDR3 DNA: TGCGCCAGCAGCCAAGATCGTGGGAGCTCCTACGAGCAGTACTTC.

The rearrangement joins TRBV12-3 or TRBV12-4 to TRBJ2-1, with 9 bases aligning to TRBD1. Germline trimming cut 2 bases from V and 5 bases from J; bases unmatched to any gene: 7. The CDR3 sequence is 16 residues long. This CDR3 reads CASSLWGQGWNNEQFF. The DNA for the CDR3 is TGTGCCAGCAGTTTATGGGGACAGGGTTGGAACAATGAGCAGTTCTTC.

This clonotype came up a few times. As DNA, the CDR3 is TGCAGTGCTAGCAACCAGCCTTCGATGGATCAGCCCCAGCATTTT. This encodes CSASNQPSMDQPQHF. The gene calls are TRBV20-1 and TRBJ1-5; no clear D gene. Germline V gene lookup returns CDR1 DFQATT and CDR2 SNEGSKA (reference sequence). V lost 3 bases, J lost 5 bases, and 17 bases lay in between. The CDR3 is 15 amino acids.

This clonotype was seen a few times. The chain links TRBV20-1 to TRBJ2-1; TRBD2 agrees at 14 bases. This CDR3 contains 15 residues. V shed 0 bases and J 11 bases; nucleotides not matched to a gene: 6. The germline CDR1 and CDR2 sequences are DFQATT and SNEGSKA (reference sequence). CDR3 amino acids: CSARDPGTSGGQQFF. As DNA, the CDR3 is TGCAGTGCTAGAGATCCCGGGACTAGCGGGGGCCAGCAGTTCTTC.

The chain is built from TRBV4-1 and TRBJ1-1, with 9 positions matching TRBD1. The V gene end was trimmed by 0 bases and the J gene end by 4 bases; junction bases not matched to a gene: 3. This CDR3 contains 15 residues. Per germline, CDR1 MGHRA and CDR2 YSYEKL. The CDR3 protein is CASSQDSTGGTEAFF. CDR3 bases: TGCGCCAGCAGCCAAGATTCGACAGGGGGCACTGAAGCTTTCTTT.

This clonotype has more than one count but fewer than ten. The rearrangement joins TRBV20-1 to TRBJ1-1, with D possibly being TRBD1 (6 bases). This CDR3 contains 13 residues. Trimming shortened V by 3 bases and J by 7 bases, and 15 bases separated the two germline ends. Looked up from germline, CDR1 is DFQATT and CDR2 is SNEGSKA (reference sequence). CDR3 nucleotide sequence: TGCAGTGCTAGTCGAACAGGGAATAATGAAGCTTTCTTT. Its translation is CSASRTGNNEAFF.

The sample holds a few counts of this clonotype. The rearrangement links TRBV3-1 to TRBJ2-3, with TRBD2 matching 11 bases. After removal of 3 bases from V and 0 bases from J, the junction contained 2 bases not matched to a gene. The germline CDR1 and CDR2 sequences are LGHDT and YNNKEL (reference sequence). This CDR3 region has 16 residues. The CDR3 DNA reads as TGTGCCAGCAGCCACCGACTAGCGGGGAGCACAGATACGCAGTATTTT. It is translated as CASSHRLAGSTDTQYF.

The sample holds many counts of this clonotype. The chain carries TRBV29-1 and TRBJ2-5; D is possibly TRBD1 (6 bases). The CDR3 is 14 amino acids. V gave up 8 bases and J gave up 6 bases, with 22 bases separating them. Germline values: CDR1 SQVTM, CDR2 ANQGSEA. The CDR3 loop reads CSPADRPLGQTQYF. The CDR3 coding sequence is TGCAGCCCTGCAGACAGGCCCTTGGGGCAGACCCAGTACTTC.

This clonotype was observed a handful of times. The chain is built from TRBV7-2 and TRBJ2-5, with 7 bases aligning to TRBD2. CDR3 size: 16 residues. V gave up 5 bases and J gave up 5 bases; unmatched junction bases: 14. Germline values: CDR1 SGHTA, CDR2 FQGNSA. The CDR3 nucleotides are TGTGCCAGCAGCCGCTCGAGCGGGGCCATGAGGGAGACCCAGTACTTC. This translates into CASSRSSGAMRETQYF. Full variable domain (outside the CDR3, taken from reference TRBV7-2 and TRBJ2-5): GAGVSQSPSNKVTEKGKDVELRCDPISGHTALYWYRQSLGQGLEFLIYFQGNSAPDKSGLPSDRFSAERTGGSVSTLTIQRTQQEDSAVYLCASSRSSGAMRETQYFGPGTRLLVL.

The V and J genes are TRBV20-1 and TRBJ2-3; D may be TRBD2 (5 bases). Germline CDR1 and CDR2: DFQATT and SNEGSKA (reference sequence). This CDR3 spans 12 amino acids. CDR3 loop: CSGIGPTDTQYF. The CDR3 DNA reads as TGCAGCGGGATTGGCCCCACAGATACGCAGTATTTT.

This clonotype was seen a handful of times. The chain couples TRBV27 to TRBJ2-7, with D perhaps matching TRBD1 or TRBD2 (5 bases each). Germline CDR1 and CDR2: MNHEY and SMNVEV (reference sequence). The CDR3 has 13 residues. V dropped 5 bases and J dropped 2 bases, with 10 bases sitting between them. The CDR3 here is CASSMGTTYEQYF. The DNA for the CDR3 is TGTGCCAGCAGTATGGGGACGACCTACGAGCAGTACTTC.

This clonotype has a handful of counts. The V gene is TRBV6-5, the J gene TRBJ1-3; no clear D. The CDR3 is made up of 16 amino acids. Germline values: CDR1 MNHEY, CDR2 SVGAGI. V dropped 2 bases and J dropped 0 bases, with 11 bases sitting between them. The CDR3 DNA sequence: TGTGCCAGCAGTTACGGTGGCCGCAGCTCTGGAAACACCATATATTTT. This gives the protein CASSYGGRSSGNTIYF.

In this sample, this clonotype turned up a few times. V is TRBV4-3 and J is TRBJ2-1, with TRBD2 identical over 13 bases. The V gene's germline CDR1 is LGHNA and CDR2 YSLEER. The CDR3 sequence is 16 residues long. Unmatched junction bases numbered 6, after V lost 3 bases and J lost 7 bases. The CDR3 DNA is TGCGCCAGCAGCCAGGAGACTAGCGGGGGGAGGAATGAGCAGTTCTTC. This encodes CASSQETSGGRNEQFF.

This clonotype was seen a few times. J is TRBJ1-4 and V is TRBV24-1; TRBD1 matches at 9 bases. The length of the CDR3 is 15 residues. CDR1 and CDR2 (germline): KGHDR, SFDVKD. J gave up 8 bases and V 3 bases, and 6 bases lay outside the gene matches. DNA of the CDR3: TGTGCCACCAGTGATCGGGGACAGGGCGGGGAAAAACTGTTTTTT. Encoded protein: CATSDRGQGGEKLFF.